This T cell receptor beta chain was sequenced for a study of OX40 agonist ivuxolimab in advanced cancers. As for the study in general: Of the participants, approximately 38% had some prior anti-PD-1, anti-PD-L1 or anti-CTLA-4 therapy, which was allowed.

The data were produced by immunoSEQ multiplex PCR, yet TCRdb's version contains in-frame clones alone and is incomplete. Among about 75,000 clones listed, roughly 85% were seen once. Sequencing was performed on CD4+ or CD8+ T cells sorted from blood, taken in a trial of the OX40 agonist ivuxolimab. This clonotype originated in an adult with an advanced solid tumor such as melanoma, head and neck, liver or kidney cancer.

For the CDR3, the DNA is TGTGCCAGCATAGAAACGGGAGTGGGTGGCACAGATACGCAGTATTTT. Residues: CASIETGVGGTDTQYF. The chain is built from TRBV6-6 and TRBJ2-3; TRBD2 is a possible D gene (6 bases). The V gene lost 7 bases and the J gene lost 1 base, with 18 bases spanning the gap. CDR1 and CDR2 (germline): MNHNY, SVGAGI (reference sequence). The CDR3 contains 16 residues.